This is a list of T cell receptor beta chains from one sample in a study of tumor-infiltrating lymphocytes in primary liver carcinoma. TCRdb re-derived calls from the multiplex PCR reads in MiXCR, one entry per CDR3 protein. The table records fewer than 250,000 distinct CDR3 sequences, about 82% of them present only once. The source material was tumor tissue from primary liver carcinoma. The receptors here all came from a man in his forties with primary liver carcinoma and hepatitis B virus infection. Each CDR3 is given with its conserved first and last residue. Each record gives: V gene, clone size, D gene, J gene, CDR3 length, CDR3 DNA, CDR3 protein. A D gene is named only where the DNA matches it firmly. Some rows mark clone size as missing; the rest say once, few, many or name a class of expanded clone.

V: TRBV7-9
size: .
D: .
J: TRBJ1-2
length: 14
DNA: TGTGCCAGCGGCACATCTGGAGGAGAGCTGGGCTACACCTTC
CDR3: CASGTSGGELGYTF

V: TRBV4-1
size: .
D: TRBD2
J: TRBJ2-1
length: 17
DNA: TGCGTCAGCAGCCCGAGGGCGGGAGTGACTTCCTACAATGAGCAGTTCTTC
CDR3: CVSSPRAGVTSYNEQFF

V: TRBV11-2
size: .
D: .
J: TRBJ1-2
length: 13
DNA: TGTGCCAGCATGTTAACGAGAGTATCTGGCTACACCTTC
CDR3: CASMLTRVSGYTF

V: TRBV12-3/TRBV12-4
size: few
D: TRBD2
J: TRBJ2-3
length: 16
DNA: TGTGCCAGCAGCCGTCGGACTAGCGGGAATACAGATACGCAGTATTTT
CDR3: CASSRRTSGNTDTQYF

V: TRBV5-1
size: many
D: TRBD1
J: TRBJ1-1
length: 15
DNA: TGCGCCAGCAGCACCGAACAGGGGAAGAACACTGAAGCTTTCTTT
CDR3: CASSTEQGKNTEAFF

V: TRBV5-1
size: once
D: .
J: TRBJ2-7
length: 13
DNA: TGCGTCAGCAGGGAACCTACTAGTTACGGGCAGTACTTC
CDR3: CVSREPTSYGQYF

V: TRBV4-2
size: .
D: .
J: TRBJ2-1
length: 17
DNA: TGTACCAGCAGCCAAGAGGTTGCGGGGGCCTCCTACAATGATCAGTTCTTC
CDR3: CTSSQEVAGASYNDQFF

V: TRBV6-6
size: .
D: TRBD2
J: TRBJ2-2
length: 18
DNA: TGTGTCAGTAGTATGTTCGGGACTAGCGGGGCGAACACCGGGGAGCTGTTTTTT
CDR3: CVSSMFGTSGANTGELFF

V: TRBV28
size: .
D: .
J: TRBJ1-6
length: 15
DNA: TGTGCCAGCAGTTTGGGTTTAACAAATAATTCACCATTCCACTTT
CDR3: CASSLGLTNNSPFHF

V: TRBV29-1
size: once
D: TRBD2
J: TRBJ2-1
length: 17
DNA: TGTAGCGTTGAATGGAGGGGCCTAGCGGAGATCTACAATGAGCAATTCTTC
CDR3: CSVEWRGLAEIYNEQFF

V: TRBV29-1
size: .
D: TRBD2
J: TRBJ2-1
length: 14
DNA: TGCAGCGTGACTATGAGCGGGATCTACAATGAGCAGTTCTTC
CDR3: CSVTMSGIYNEQFF

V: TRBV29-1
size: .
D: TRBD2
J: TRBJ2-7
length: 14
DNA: TGCAGAGCCCAGGGGCTAGCGGGAGATTATGAGGAGTACTTC
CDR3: CRAQGLAGDYEEYF

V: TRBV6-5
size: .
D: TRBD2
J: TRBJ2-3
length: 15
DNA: TGTGCTAGCAACCCAGGACAAGCGGGAACAGATACGCAGTTTTTT
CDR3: CASNPGQAGTDTQFF

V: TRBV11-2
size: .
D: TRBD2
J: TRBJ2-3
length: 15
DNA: TGTGCCAGAAGAGGGACTAACGGAGACACAGATATGCAGTATTTT
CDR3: CARRGTNGDTDMQYF

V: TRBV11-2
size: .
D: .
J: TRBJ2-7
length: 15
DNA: TGTGCCAGCAACTTACGATGGACGGGGGAAAATGAGCAGTACTTC
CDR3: CASNLRWTGENEQYF

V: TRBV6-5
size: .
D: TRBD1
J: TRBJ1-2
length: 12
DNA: TGTGCCAACAGTGAAGGCAGGGGGCAGAACACCTTC
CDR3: CANSEGRGQNTF

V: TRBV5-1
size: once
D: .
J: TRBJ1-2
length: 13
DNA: TGCGCCAGCAGCTTTCGGGTTAGAGAAGGCTACACATTC
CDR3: CASSFRVREGYTF

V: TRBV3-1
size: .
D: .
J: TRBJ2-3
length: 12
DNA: TGTGCCAGCAGCCAAGTCGGAGATACGCAGTATTTT
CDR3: CASSQVGDTQYF

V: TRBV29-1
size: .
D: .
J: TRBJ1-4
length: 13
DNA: TGCAGGGTTGTTATGGTAGAGGGGGAAAAACTGTTTTTT
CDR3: CRVVMVEGEKLFF

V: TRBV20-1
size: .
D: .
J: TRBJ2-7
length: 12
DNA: TGCAGTGCTAGTGCAGAAGGAACGACGCAGTATTTC
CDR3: CSASAEGTTQYF

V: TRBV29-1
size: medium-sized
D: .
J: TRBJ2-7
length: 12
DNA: TGCAGCGCAAACTTTGGTACCTACGAGCAGTACTTC
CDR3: CSANFGTYEQYF

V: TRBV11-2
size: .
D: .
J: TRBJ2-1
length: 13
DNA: TGTACTAGCAGCCTCACAGGGGTCAATGAGCAGTTCTTC
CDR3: CTSSLTGVNEQFF

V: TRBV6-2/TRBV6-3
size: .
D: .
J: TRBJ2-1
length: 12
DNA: TGTGCCAGCAGTTACTGGCTTTATGAGCAGTTCTTC
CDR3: CASSYWLYEQFF

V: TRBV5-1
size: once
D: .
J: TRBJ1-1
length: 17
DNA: TGCGCCAGCAGCTTGGGTCCTAGGCGGGGGGGAAACAGTGAAGCTTTCTTT
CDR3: CASSLGPRRGGNSEAFF

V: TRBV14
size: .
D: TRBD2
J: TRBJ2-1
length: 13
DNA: TGCTCCAGCAGCCCCCGGGAGGTCGGGGAGCAGTTCTTC
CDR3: CSSSPREVGEQFF

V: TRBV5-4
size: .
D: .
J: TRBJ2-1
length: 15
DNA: TGTGCCAGCAGCCCTTCCAGGATTCCCTTCAATGAGCACTTTTTC
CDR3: CASSPSRIPFNEHFF

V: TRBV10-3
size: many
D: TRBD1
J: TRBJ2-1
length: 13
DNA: TGTGCCACCCAGGACAGGGGGCGGGGTGAGCAGTTCTTC
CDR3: CATQDRGRGEQFF

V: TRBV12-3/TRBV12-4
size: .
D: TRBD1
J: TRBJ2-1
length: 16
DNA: TGTGCCAGCAGTCCAGCCGGGACAGACCCTTACAATGAGCAGTTCTTC
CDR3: CASSPAGTDPYNEQFF

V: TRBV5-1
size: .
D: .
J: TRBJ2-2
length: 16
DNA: TGCACCAGCAGTTTACATCACAGGACGAACATCGGGGAGCTGTTTTTT
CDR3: CTSSLHHRTNIGELFF

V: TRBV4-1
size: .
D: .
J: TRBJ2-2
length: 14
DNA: TGCGCCAGCAGCCATGTCGCCACCACCGGGGAGATGTTTTTT
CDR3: CASSHVATTGEMFF

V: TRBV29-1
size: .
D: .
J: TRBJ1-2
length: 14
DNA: TGCAGCGTTAAGTTTGGACAGTCGATTTATTGCTACACCTTC
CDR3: CSVKFGQSIYCYTF

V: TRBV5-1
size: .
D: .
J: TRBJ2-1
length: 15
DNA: TGCGCCAGCGGCTTGGGAAAGGGGGCCTACAATGAGCAGTTCTTC
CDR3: CASGLGKGAYNEQFF

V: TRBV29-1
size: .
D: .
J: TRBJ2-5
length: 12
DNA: TGCAGCGTTCAGAGGGAAGGGGAGACCCAGTACTTC
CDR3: CSVQREGETQYF

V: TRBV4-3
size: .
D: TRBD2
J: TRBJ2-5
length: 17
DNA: TGCGCCAGTAGCCATGCGGCTAGCGGGAGGACTGGTGAAGCCCAGTACTTC
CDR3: CASSHAASGRTGEAQYF

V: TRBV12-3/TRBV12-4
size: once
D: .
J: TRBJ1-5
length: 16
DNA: TGTGTCAGCAGTTTTCCGGGTCACGTTAGCAAACAGCCCCAGCATTTT
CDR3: CVSSFPGHVSKQPQHF

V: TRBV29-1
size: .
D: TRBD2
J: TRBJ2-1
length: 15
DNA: TGCAGTGTTGAACTAGCGGGAGGGTTCTACATTGAGCAGTTCTTC
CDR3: CSVELAGGFYIEQFF